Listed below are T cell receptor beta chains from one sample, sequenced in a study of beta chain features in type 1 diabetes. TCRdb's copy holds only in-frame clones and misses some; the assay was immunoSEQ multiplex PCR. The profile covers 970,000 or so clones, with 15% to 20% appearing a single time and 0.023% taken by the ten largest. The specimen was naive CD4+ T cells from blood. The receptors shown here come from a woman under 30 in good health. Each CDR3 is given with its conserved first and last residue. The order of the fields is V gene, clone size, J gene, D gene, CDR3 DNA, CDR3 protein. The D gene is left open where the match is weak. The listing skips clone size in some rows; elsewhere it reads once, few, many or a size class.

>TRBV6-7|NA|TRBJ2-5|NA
TGTGCCAGCAGTTGTAATCAGGGGCGAGAGACCCAGTACTTC
CASSCNQGRETQYF
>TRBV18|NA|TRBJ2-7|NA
TGTGCCAGCTCACCGGGAGTGTTTAGTACCTACGAGCAGTACTTC
CASSPGVFSTYEQYF
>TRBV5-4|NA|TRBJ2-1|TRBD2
TGTGCCAGCAGGAGATGGACTAGCCTGAAATACAATGAGCAGTTCTTC
CASRRWTSLKYNEQFF
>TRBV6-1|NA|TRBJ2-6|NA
TGTGCCAGCAGGGAAACAGGGAGACGGGCTGGGGCCAACGTCCTGACTTTC
CASRETGRRAGANVLTF
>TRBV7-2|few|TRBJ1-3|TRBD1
TGTGCCAGCAGCCAACAGGGGAGGGGAAACACCATATATTTT
CASSQQGRGNTIYF
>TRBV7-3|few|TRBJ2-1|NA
TGTGCCAGCAGCTTAACGGGGTCGCCCTACAATGAGCAGTTCTTC
CASSLTGSPYNEQFF
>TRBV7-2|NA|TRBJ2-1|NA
TGTGCCAGCACCCCTCGGTTGTCTGGGTACAATGAGCAGTTCTTC
CASTPRLSGYNEQFF
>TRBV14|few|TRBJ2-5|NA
TGTGCCAGCAGCCGCCGAGCAGGGCGGATGGAGACCCAGTACTTC
CASSRRAGRMETQYF
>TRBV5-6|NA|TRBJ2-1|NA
TGTGCCAGCAGCTTGGGGAGCTCCTACAATGAGCAGTTCTTC
CASSLGSSYNEQFF
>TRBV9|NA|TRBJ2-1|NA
TGTGCCAGCAGCGTAGTCTGGGGTGAGCAGTTCTTC
CASSVVWGEQFF
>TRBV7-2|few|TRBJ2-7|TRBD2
TGTGCCAGCGGAAGGACTAGCGGGAGGGGGTACGAGCAGTACTTC
CASGRTSGRGYEQYF
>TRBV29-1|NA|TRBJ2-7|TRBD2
TGCAGCGTTGTACCCGGGGTCGGCGGGAGGCACGAGCAGTACTTC
CSVVPGVGGRHEQYF
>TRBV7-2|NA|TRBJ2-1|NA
TGTGCCAGCAGCCGGACACTTTCAAGCTCCTACAATGAGCAGTTCTTC
CASSRTLSSSYNEQFF
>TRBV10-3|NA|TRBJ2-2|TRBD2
TGTGCCATCAGTGAGCGGCTAGCGGGAGCGAACACCGGGGAGCTGTTTTTT
CAISERLAGANTGELFF
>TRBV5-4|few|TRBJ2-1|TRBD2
TGTGCCAGCAGCCACGGGACTAGCGGGAGAGTGAGGAGAAATGAGCAGTTCTTC
CASSHGTSGRVRRNEQFF
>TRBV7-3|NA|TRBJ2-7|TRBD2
TGTGCCAGCAGCCTCGGGACTAGCGGTAGCGAGCAGTACTTC
CASSLGTSGSEQYF
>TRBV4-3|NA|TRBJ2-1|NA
TGCGCCAGCAGCCAAGAGGGAGACCCACACAATGAGCAGTTCTTC
CASSQEGDPHNEQFF
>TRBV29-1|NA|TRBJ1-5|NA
TGCAGCGTTGTGGTATTGTGTGGAGGGGGCAATCAGCCCCAGCATTTT
CSVVVLCGGGNQPQHF
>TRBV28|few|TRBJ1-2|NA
TGTGCCAGCAGCTGGAGAAGGGGTAACTATGGCTACACCTTC
CASSWRRGNYGYTF
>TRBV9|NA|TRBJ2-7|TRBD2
TGTGCCAGCAGCAAACGGACTAGCGGGATCAACGAGCAGTACTTC
CASSKRTSGINEQYF
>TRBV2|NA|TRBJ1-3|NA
TGTGCCAGCAGACAGTTATCTGGAAACACCATATATTTT
CASRQLSGNTIYF
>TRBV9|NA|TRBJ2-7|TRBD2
TGTGCCAGCAGTGCTACTAGCGGGAGACCCTACGAGCAGTACTTC
CASSATSGRPYEQYF
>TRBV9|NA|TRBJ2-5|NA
TGTGCCAGCAGCGTGCGCGGATCCCAAGAGACCCAGTACTTC
CASSVRGSQETQYF
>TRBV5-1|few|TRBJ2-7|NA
TGCGCCAGCAGCTTTACAGGGCAATCCTACGAGCAGTACTTC
CASSFTGQSYEQYF
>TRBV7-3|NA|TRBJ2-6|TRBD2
TGTGCCAGCAGCTTGCCAAGCGGGAGGACCTCTGGGGCCAACGTCCTGACTTTC
CASSLPSGRTSGANVLTF
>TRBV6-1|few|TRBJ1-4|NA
TGTGCCAGCACATCTCGACAGACAATAGAAAAACTGTTTTTT
CASTSRQTIEKLFF
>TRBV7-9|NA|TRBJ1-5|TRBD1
TGTGCCAGCAGCTTGGATGACAGGGGATATCAGCCCCAGCATTTT
CASSLDDRGYQPQHF
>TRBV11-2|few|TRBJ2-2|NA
TGTGCCACTACTCCGGCAGTGAACACCGGGGAGCTGTTTTTT
CATTPAVNTGELFF
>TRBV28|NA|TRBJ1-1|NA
TGTGCCAGCAGTTTCCTACCCCAGGGTTCGAACACTGAAGCTTTCTTT
CASSFLPQGSNTEAFF
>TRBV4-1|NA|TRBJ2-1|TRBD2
TGCGCCAGCAGACAAGTCCTAGCGGGAGAGGGGAATGAGCAGTTCTTC
CASRQVLAGEGNEQFF
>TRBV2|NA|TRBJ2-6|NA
TGTGCCAATATTGGTGCTGGGGCCAACGTCCTGACTTTC
CANIGAGANVLTF
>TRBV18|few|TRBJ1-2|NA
TGTGCCAGCTCCGTATCAGGGGCAGCTAACTATGGCTACACCTTC
CASSVSGAANYGYTF
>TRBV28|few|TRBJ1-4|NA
TGTGCCAGCAGCCTAAGGTTCCCAGGGGTGGGAAAACTGTTTTTT
CASSLRFPGVGKLFF
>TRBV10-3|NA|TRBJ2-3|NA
TGTGCCATCAGAGCGACAGGCGGGAGCACAGATACGCAGTATTTT
CAIRATGGSTDTQYF
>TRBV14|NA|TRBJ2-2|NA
TGTGCCAGCAGCCGAGCCTTTAACGCCGGGGAGCTGTTTTTT
CASSRAFNAGELFF
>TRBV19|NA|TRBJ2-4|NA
TGTGCCAGTACGGACTTGTTAGCCAAAAACATTCAGTACTTC
CASTDLLAKNIQYF